A single TCR delta chain is shown here with its context. The germline V gene has CDR1 TSWWSYY and CDR2 QGS. This CDR3 has 24 amino acids. V gave up 1 base and J gave up 3 bases; unmatched junction bases: 32. The data belong to a study of gamma-delta T cells after stem cell transplantation. TCRdb re-analyzed the RT-PCR reads via CATT. Counted here are around 1,200 delta-chain clones, 15% to 20% occurring once; the ten biggest clones make up approximately 29%. V usage is TRDV1 and J usage is TRDJ1; 7 bases fit TRDD3. Sequenced material: gamma-delta T cells. The clonotype originates from a human donor. It is not recorded whose cells these are; they may come from a transplant donor. CDR3 in DNA: TGTGCTCTTGGGGAACCGCGGGATTCCTCATACTGGGGATGGAGATGGGGAACGCCCGATAAACTCATCTTT. Its translation: CALGEPRDSSYWGWRWGTPDKLIF.